The TCR beta chain under discussion was sequenced for a study of vaccination and CD4 T cells after COVID-19. As to treatment: roughly 10-day PBMC culture with coronavirus spike peptide pools or control peptides (ViraFEST assay). A half-volume replacement of the medium with fresh IL-2 medium was performed on days 3 and 7. V lost 3 bases and J lost 7, with 12 bases in between. Germline V gene lookup returns CDR1 KGHSH and CDR2 LQKENI. The CDR3 consists of 13 residues. Oncomine TCR Beta short-read sequencing was applied to DNA from cultured CD4+ T cells. TCRdb re-analysed the PCR reads in MiXCR, keeping a single row per CDR3 protein. The table shows about 3,800 distinct CDR3 sequences, with over 14% occurring only once. This clonotype was seen a few times. Its specificity is not known.

This chain uses TRBV18 with TRBJ1-2; the D is unclear. This clonotype was sampled from a human donor who had recovered from COVID-19. The source material was CD4+ T cells from blood, cultured in vitro. The CDR3 loop reads CASSPDRDAGYTF. CDR3 bases: TGTGCCAGCTCACCCGATCGTGATGCTGGCTACACCTTC.